The 32 T cell receptor beta chains listed next were all sequenced from one sample in a study of OX40 agonist ivuxolimab in advanced cancers. Sequencing used immunoSEQ multiplex PCR; TCRdb keeps in-frame clones, though not all of them. Of about 130,000 clones listed, roughly 91% are singletons. The sequencing used CD4+ or CD8+ T cells sorted from blood, collected in a trial of the OX40 agonist ivuxolimab. The origin of the receptors is an adult with an advanced solid tumor such as melanoma, head and neck, liver or kidney cancer.

The gene calls are TRBV5-4 and TRBJ1-2; TRBD1 matches at 9 bases. In germline, CDR1 is SGHNT, CDR2 YYREEE (reference sequence). The CDR3 extends over 13 amino acids. J was trimmed by 5 bases and V by 4 bases; bases with no gene match: 3. The CDR3 sequence is CASSRTGEYGYTF. The DNA for the CDR3 is TGTGCCAGCAGCCGGACAGGGGAGTATGGCTACACCTTC.

The V gene is TRBV18, the J gene TRBJ2-5; 10 bases are shared with TRBD1. The germline V gene has CDR1 KGHSH and CDR2 LQKENI. J lost 1 base, V lost 4 bases, and 9 bases had no gene match. This CDR3 is built from 17 residues. The CDR3 sequence is CASSHGTGAGSQETQYF. In nucleotides, the CDR3 is TGTGCCAGCTCACACGGGACAGGGGCCGGATCCCAAGAGACCCAGTACTTC.

CDR3 DNA: TGTGCCAGCAGCCAAGATGAGGGGACAAACTATGGCTACACCTTC. Translated: CASSQDEGTNYGYTF. V gene TRBV5-4 combines with J gene TRBJ1-2, with D tentatively TRBD1 (6 bases). Per germline, CDR1 SGHNT and CDR2 YYREEE (reference sequence). Between the trimmed V and J ends, which lost 4 bases and 2 bases, there was a span of 15 bases. The CDR3 spans 15 residues.

The V gene is TRBV28, the J gene TRBJ2-1; D is unresolved. Looked up from germline, CDR1 is MDHEN and CDR2 is SYDVKM. This CDR3 contains 11 residues. DNA for the CDR3: TGTGCTTGTGTGCGGTACAATGAGCAGTTCTTC. Translated, it gives CACVRYNEQFF.

The chain employs TRBV7-1 and TRBJ1-6; 7 bases fit TRBD1. TRBV7-1 is marked as an open reading frame, function uncertain. The V gene end was trimmed by 3 bases and the J gene end by 8 bases; junction bases not matched to a gene: 13. This CDR3 has 17 amino acids. The CDR3 DNA is TGTGCCAGCAGCTCCCGACAGGGCTTTGGGCTTGATTCACCCCTCCACTTT. Protein: CASSSRQGFGLDSPLHF.

The genes are TRBV5-1 and TRBJ2-7; 7 nucleotides line up with TRBD1. V lost 3 bases and J lost 3; bases outside the gene matches: 6. The CDR3 totals 14 residues. Germline V gene sequence: CDR1 SGHRS, CDR2 YFSETQ. The CDR3 is CASSSSGTVYEQYF. For the CDR3, the DNA is TGCGCCAGCAGCTCTTCCGGGACAGTCTACGAGCAGTACTTC.

This clone showed up just a few times. V and J are TRBV7-2 and TRBJ1-2; D is uncertain. V lost 1 base to trimming and J lost 1 base, with 7 bases between them. Germline values: CDR1 SGHTA, CDR2 FQGNSA. CDR3 length equals 14 residues. CDR3 bases: TGTGCCAGCAGCTTAGTCAGGCTTAACTATGGCTACACCTTC. It translates to CASSLVRLNYGYTF.

The chain is built from TRBV5-6 and TRBJ1-4; TRBD1 agrees at 8 bases. The length of the CDR3 is 14 residues. V lost 5 bases, J lost 4 bases, and 4 bases stayed unmatched. Looked up from germline, CDR1 is SGHDT and CDR2 is YYEEEE. The CDR3 DNA reads as TGTGCCAGCAGATCGGGACAGGTTAATGAAAAACTGTTTTTT. This sequence encodes CASRSGQVNEKLFF.

Here the CDR3 DNA reads TGTGCCAGCAGCTTAAGTGGGAATCAGCCCCAGCATTTT. Amino acid sequence: CASSLSGNQPQHF. The rearrangement links TRBV7-3 to TRBJ1-5, with no clear D. This CDR3 has 13 residues. The germline V gene encodes CDR1 SGHTA and CDR2 FQGTGA. V shed 1 base and J shed 4 bases, with 5 bases lying between them.

The rearrangement uses TRBV6-5 and TRBJ1-1, with D possibly TRBD1 on 5 matching bases. Per germline, CDR1 MNHEY and CDR2 SVGAGI. V was clipped by 11 bases and J by 9 bases, with 22 bases between them. The CDR3 has 13 amino acids. The CDR3 DNA follows: TGTGCCTGCCCCGGGGCCACCGAGGAAAAAGCTTTCTTT. Its translation: CACPGATEEKAFF.

This sequence joins TRBV6-1 and TRBJ2-1; 7 positions agree with TRBD2. The V gene end was trimmed by 6 bases and the J gene end by 12 bases; junction bases not matched to a gene: 8. This CDR3 has 12 amino acids. Germline lookup yields CDR1 MNHNS and CDR2 SASEGT. The CDR3 is CASSARREGQFF. The CDR3 DNA follows: TGTGCCAGCAGCGCCAGAAGGGAGGGGCAGTTCTTC.

The CDR3: CASSLYGQGETQYF. Written as DNA, the CDR3 is TGTGCCAGCAGTTTATATGGGCAGGGCGAGACCCAGTACTTC. The rearrangement uses TRBV27 and TRBJ2-5; a weak D match, TRBD1 (5 bases). This CDR3 comprises 14 residues. Trimming left V 1 base short and J 5 bases short, with 11 bases between. Germline V gene lookup returns CDR1 MNHEY and CDR2 SMNVEV (reference sequence).

The chain uses TRBV19 and TRBJ2-3, with a possible D match to TRBD1 (5 bases). V lost 5 bases, J lost 0 bases, and 18 bases lay in between. The CDR3 totals 17 residues. The germline gives CDR1 LNHDA, CDR2 SQIVND (reference sequence). The chain's CDR3 is CASSPPWGRASTDTQYF. The CDR3 region has the DNA TGTGCCAGTAGTCCGCCCTGGGGCAGGGCCAGCACAGATACGCAGTATTTT.

As to this clone: Other DNA sequences in this specimen translate into the identical CDR3. This chain connects TRBV4-2 to TRBJ2-1, with a possible D match to TRBD1 (6 bases). V lost 4 bases, J lost 0 bases, and 28 bases lay in between. This CDR3 comprises 21 residues. Germline V gene sequence: CDR1 LGHNA, CDR2 YNFKEQ. The CDR3 region is CASSRSRDNLYTPRSYNEQFF. The CDR3 DNA reads TGTGCCAGCAGCCGCTCTAGGGACAACCTTTATACTCCTCGCTCCTACAATGAGCAGTTCTTC.

CDR3 DNA sequence: TGTGCCAGCAGCTCTCAGGGGCTTGAAGCTTTCTTT. Translation: CASSSQGLEAFF. The J gene is TRBJ1-1, the V gene TRBV7-3, with D possibly matching TRBD1 (6 bases). CDR3 length equals 12 residues. The germline gives CDR1 SGHTA, CDR2 FQGTGA. Trimming stripped 4 bases from V and 7 bases from J, with 10 bases between. The full variable domain, rest sourced from reference TRBV7-3 and TRBJ1-1, is GAGVSQTPSNKVTEKGKYVELRCDPISGHTALYWYRQSLGQGPEFLIYFQGTGAADDSGLPNDRFFAVRPEGSVSTLKIQRTERGDSAVYLCASSSQGLEAFFGQGTRLTVV.

The chain combines TRBV6-6 with TRBJ2-7; D not certain. This CDR3 is built from 14 residues. The V gene lost 0 bases and the J gene lost 0 bases, with 6 bases spanning the gap. Per germline, CDR1 MNHNY and CDR2 SVGAGI (reference sequence). The CDR3 coding sequence is TGTGCCAGCAGTTACTCGAGGCGCTCCTACGAGCAGTACTTC. This sequence encodes CASSYSRRSYEQYF.

The rearrangement uses TRBV25-1 and TRBJ2-5, with 7 positions matching TRBD1. The CDR3 runs to 16 residues. The germline CDR1 and CDR2 sequences are MGHDK and SYGVNS. The junction had 11 bases not matched to a gene; V was cut back by 3 bases and J by 4 bases. The CDR3 coding sequence is TGTGCCAGCAGTGACTTCCGACAGGGTTGGTTAGAGACCCAGTACTTC. Its protein product is CASSDFRQGWLETQYF. Variable domain in full (rest from reference TRBV25-1 and TRBJ2-5): EADIYQTPRYLVIGTGKKITLECSQTMGHDKMYWYQQDPGMELHLIHYSYGVNSTEKGDLSSESTVSRIRTEHFPLTLESARPSHTSQYLCASSDFRQGWLETQYFGPGTRLLVL.

The chain couples TRBV6-5 to TRBJ2-3; the D is unclear. Trimming shortened V by 0 bases and J by 1 base, and 8 bases separated the two germline ends. CDR1 and CDR2 (germline): MNHEY, SVGAGI. The CDR3 length is 15 residues. The chain's CDR3 is CASSYSPMGTDTQYF. CDR3 in DNA: TGTGCCAGCAGTTACTCTCCGATGGGCACAGATACGCAGTATTTT.

The J gene is TRBJ2-1, the V gene TRBV11-2; 9 bases align to TRBD2. Germline V lookup: CDR1 SGHAT, CDR2 FQNNGV. The CDR3 spans 14 residues. Trimming took 3 bases from V and 8 from J; bases not matched to a gene: 5. CDR3 protein: CASSLGLARYEQFF. The CDR3 DNA reads TGTGCCAGCAGCTTGGGACTAGCTCGGTATGAGCAGTTCTTC.

This chain links TRBV7-3 with TRBJ2-7; 10 positions match TRBD2. With V trimmed by 6 bases and J by 2 bases, 4 bases remained unmatched. Per germline, CDR1 SGHTA and CDR2 FQGTGA. There are 14 residues in the CDR3. The CDR3 reads CASSRTSGPYEQYF. The CDR3 region has the DNA TGTGCCAGCAGTCGGACTAGCGGTCCCTACGAGCAGTACTTC.

This chain uses TRBV27 with TRBJ2-1; possible D gene TRBD2, 6 bases. Trimming took 3 bases from V and 4 from J, leaving 13 bases between them. This CDR3 is 15 amino acids long. Germline lookup yields CDR1 MNHEY and CDR2 SMNVEV (reference sequence). The CDR3 region is CASSLAGPLYNEQFF. The CDR3 DNA follows: TGTGCCAGCAGTTTGGCGGGGCCCTTATACAATGAGCAGTTCTTC.

The chain is built from TRBV5-1 and TRBJ2-2; TRBD2 matches at 9 bases. Germline values: CDR1 SGHRS, CDR2 YFSETQ. Trimming cost V 1 base and J 9 bases; bases outside gene matches: 13. The CDR3 has 17 residues. The CDR3 spells CASSLRLAGFKNWELFF. Here the CDR3 DNA reads TGCGCCAGCAGCTTGCGCCTAGCGGGATTTAAGAACTGGGAGCTGTTTTTT.

J is TRBJ2-7 and V is TRBV2; D gene ambiguous. This CDR3 contains 14 residues. Germline-derived CDR1 and CDR2 are SNHLY and FYNNEI. V was shortened by 6 bases and J by 6 bases, with 18 bases between the two germline ends. CDR3 DNA: TGTGCCAGCAGACCCCCGGGCCTCGTCGGCGAGCAGTACTTC. Its translation is CASRPPGLVGEQYF.

The V call is TRBV19, the J call TRBJ1-3; D call uncertain. V was shortened by 4 bases and J by 4 bases, with 11 bases between the two germline ends. The germline gives CDR1 LNHDA, CDR2 SQIVND (reference sequence). The CDR3 runs to 14 residues. In nucleotides, the CDR3 is TGTGCCAGTAGTAAGCCAACCCTAGGAAACACCATATATTTT. It translates to CASSKPTLGNTIYF.

J is TRBJ2-7 and V is TRBV7-2; D is unclear. The CDR3 runs 13 residues. Per the germline V gene, CDR1 is SGHTA and CDR2 is FQGNSA. Trimming stripped 6 bases from V and 2 bases from J, with 11 bases between. The CDR3 loop reads CASSPPGPYEQYF. In nucleotides, the CDR3 is TGTGCCAGCAGTCCTCCCGGGCCCTACGAGCAGTACTTC. The full variable domain, completed using reference TRBV7-2 and TRBJ2-7, is GAGVSQSPSNKVTEKGKDVELRCDPISGHTALYWYRQSLGQGLEFLIYFQGNSAPDKSGLPSDRFSAERTGGSVSTLTIQRTQQEDSAVYLCASSPPGPYEQYFGPGTRLTVT.

The V gene is TRBV4-3, the J gene TRBJ2-7; 8 bases are a match to TRBD2. Germline CDR1 reads LGHNA; CDR2 reads YSLEER. The CDR3 runs to 17 residues. The V segment lost 1 base and the J segment 0 bases; nucleotides outside the gene matches: 8. CDR3 sequence reads: CASSQADGSGTSYEQYF. The CDR3 bases are TGCGCCAGCAGCCAAGCCGATGGTAGCGGGACCTCCTACGAGCAGTACTTC.

V is TRBV30 and J is TRBJ1-1; D perhaps matches TRBD1 (5 bases). Germline CDR1 GTSNPN, CDR2 SVGIG (reference sequence). The CDR3 is made up of 13 amino acids. V gave up 4 bases and J gave up 6 bases, with 15 bases separating them. The CDR3 nucleotides are TGTGCCTGGATCAGGGATAGTCTCGCTGAAGCTTTCTTT. Translating gives CAWIRDSLAEAFF.

The chain employs TRBV19 and TRBJ1-5, with 9 bases lining up with TRBD1. Germline loops: CDR1 LNHDA, CDR2 SQIVND (reference sequence). After removal of 7 bases from V and 5 bases from J, the junction contained 3 bases not matched to a gene. The CDR3 is made up of 13 amino acids. CDR3 residues: CASIDRGYQPQHF. The CDR3 coding sequence is TGTGCCAGTATCGACAGGGGGTATCAGCCCCAGCATTTT.

The rearrangement uses TRBV4-3 and TRBJ1-5, with 8 bases identical to TRBD1. The CDR3 is 16 amino acids. The germline V gene encodes CDR1 LGHNA and CDR2 YSLEER. V was clipped by 0 bases and J by 7 bases; unmatched bases: 8. In DNA, the CDR3 is TGCGCCAGCAGCCAAGATCTTGGACAGGGTGTCCAGCCCCAGCATTTT. It is translated as CASSQDLGQGVQPQHF.

V and J are TRBV7-8 and TRBJ1-2, with D possibly being TRBD1 (6 bases). This CDR3 contains 12 residues. Germline V gene sequence: CDR1 SGHVS, CDR2 FQNEAQ. V was pared by 6 bases and J by 6 bases, with 11 bases between. The CDR3 loop reads CASSTGTHGYTF. DNA for the CDR3: TGTGCCAGCAGTACAGGGACTCATGGCTACACCTTC.

V gene TRBV2 combines with J gene TRBJ1-2; D not resolved. Trimming took 8 bases from V and 5 from J, leaving 24 bases between them. From germline, CDR1 is SNHLY and CDR2 FYNNEI. This CDR3 spans 16 amino acids. As DNA, the CDR3 is TGTGCCAGCCTCATGAGGTTGAGTTCACTTATTTATGGCTACACCTTC. Translation gives CASLMRLSSLIYGYTF.

This clone was seen a single time. The same CDR3 arises from other DNA sequences in this sample as well. This chain links TRBV9 with TRBJ1-1, with a tentative D call TRBD1 (5 bases). CDR3 length: 15 residues. The germline gives CDR1 SGDLS, CDR2 YYNGEE. The germline V and J ends were trimmed by 0 bases and 1 base, with 10 bases remaining between them. DNA of the CDR3: TGTGCCAGCAGCGTAGTGGGGCCGAGGAACACTGAAGCTTTCTTT. This translates into CASSVVGPRNTEAFF.